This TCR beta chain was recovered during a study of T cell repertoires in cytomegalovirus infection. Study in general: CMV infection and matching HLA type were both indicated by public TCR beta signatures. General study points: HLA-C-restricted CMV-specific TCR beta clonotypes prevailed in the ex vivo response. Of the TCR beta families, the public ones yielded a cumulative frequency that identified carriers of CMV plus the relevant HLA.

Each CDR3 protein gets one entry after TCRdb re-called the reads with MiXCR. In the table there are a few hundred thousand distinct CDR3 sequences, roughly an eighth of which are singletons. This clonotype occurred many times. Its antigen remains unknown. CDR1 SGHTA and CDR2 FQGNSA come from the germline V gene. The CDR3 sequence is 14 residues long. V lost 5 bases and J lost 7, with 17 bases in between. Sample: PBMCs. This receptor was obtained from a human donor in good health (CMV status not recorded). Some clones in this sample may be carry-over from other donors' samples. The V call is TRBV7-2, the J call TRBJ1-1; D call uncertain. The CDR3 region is CASSPLGSRGEAFF. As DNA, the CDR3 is TGTGCCAGCAGCCCACTCGGCTCCCGTGGTGAAGCTTTCTTT.